This T cell receptor (beta chain) was sequenced in a study of blood T cell repertoires in COVID-19. Authors' methods: Nucleated cell number was recorded as an estimate derived from reference gene primer amplification. Here immunoSEQ multiplex PCR was the method, and the copy in TCRdb shows in-frame clones only, minus some. The V and J calls and the clone size are those of that table, but D and trimming were determined from the DNA. The sample records about 190,000 clones, approximately 79% being singletons. This CDR3 comprises 15 residues. Trimming removed 5 bases at V and 3 bases at J, with 14 bases between. In germline, CDR1 is LNHDA, CDR2 SQIVND (reference sequence).

The specimen was peripheral blood. This clonotype was obtained from a man aged 25 to 40 with active or convalescent COVID-19. The chain recombines TRBV19 with TRBJ2-1; D remains unclear. The CDR3 spells CASSPVPASYNEQFF. The CDR3 nucleotides read TGTGCCAGTAGTCCGGTTCCAGCGAGCTACAATGAGCAGTTCTTC. The entire variable domain, with the rest obtained from reference TRBV19 and TRBJ2-1, is as follows: DGGITQSPKYLFRKEGQNVTLSCEQNLNHDAMYWYRQDPGQGLRLIYYSQIVNDFQKGDIAEGYSVSREKKESFPLTVTSAQKNPTAFYLCASSPVPASYNEQFFGPGTRLTVL.